A single sample gave rise to the 7 T cell receptor beta chains below, sequenced in a study of T-cell memory formation after mild COVID-19. MiXCR was run by TCRdb on the 5' RACE reads, yielding one entry per CDR3 protein. The sample lists hundreds of thousands of distinct CDR3 sequences; 25% to 30% were seen once. The specimen was PBMCs or a T cell subset sorted from them (not recorded which). The receptor set was obtained from an adult woman who had mild COVID-19 (a few samples of this study predate the infection). Cell type and time point are not known.

This chain connects TRBV29-1 to TRBJ2-7; TRBD1 matches 12 bases. Germline CDR1 reads SQVTM; CDR2 reads ANQGSEA. V dropped 6 bases and J dropped 7; count of bases not matched to a gene: 10. CDR3 length: 14 amino acids. The CDR3 nucleotides are TGCAGCGTAGCCCCGGGACAGGGGGCGCGGGAGCAGTACTTC. Encoded protein: CSVAPGQGAREQYF.

The rearrangement joins TRBV7-9 to TRBJ2-2; 8 nucleotides align to TRBD1. The V and J ends lost 4 bases and 4 bases, in that order; junction bases with no gene match: 5. The V gene's germline CDR1 is SEHNR and CDR2 FQNEAQ (reference sequence). CDR3 length: 15 amino acids. The DNA for the CDR3 is TGTGCCAGCAGCTCCCGGACAGGGCGCACCGGGGAGCTGTTTTTT. It specifies CASSSRTGRTGELFF.

V and J are TRBV10-2 and TRBJ1-1, with 8 nucleotides matching TRBD1. Germline V gives CDR1 WSHSY, CDR2 SAAADI. The CDR3 has 14 amino acids. Trimming removed 6 bases from V and 3 bases from J; junction bases left unmatched: 6. CDR3 sequence (DNA): TGCGCCAGCAGAATACAGGGGGGGGACACTGAAGCTTTCTTT. The encoded protein is CASRIQGGDTEAFF.

Details on this clonotype: The junction and the germline gene differ at one end; a read error may be behind it. CDR3 sequence reads: CASSEPPGLAGEVPNF. DNA for the CDR3: TGTGCCAGCAGTGAACCCCCGGGACTAGCGGGAGAGGTCCCGAACTTC. This rearrangement joins TRBV2 to TRBJ2-4; 14 bases match TRBD2. Germline V gives CDR1 SNHLY, CDR2 FYNNEI. CDR3 length: 16 residues.

The chain is built from TRBV12-3 or TRBV12-4 and TRBJ1-1; TRBD1 matches 7 bases. The CDR3 runs to 20 residues. V lost 3 bases, J lost 3 bases, and 22 bases stayed unmatched. DNA of the CDR3: TGTGCCAGCAGTTTCGAGTCCCGGGACAGAGCGTTGGGATGGGACACTGAAGCTTTCTTT. Its translation is CASSFESRDRALGWDTEAFF.

This clonotype has a count of ten or more. The gene calls are TRBV3-1 and TRBJ2-5; possibly TRBD2 for D (6 bases). CDR1 and CDR2 (germline): LGHDT, YNNKEL (reference sequence). The CDR3 is 14 amino acids. Trimming removed 4 bases at V and 5 bases at J, with 14 bases between. The DNA for the CDR3 is TGTGCCAGCAGCCCATCGGGTGGAGGGGAGACCCAGTACTTC. It translates to CASSPSGGGETQYF.

This rearrangement joins TRBV7-6 to TRBJ1-1; D is possibly TRBD1 (6 bases). This CDR3 region has 13 residues. Trimming took 1 base from V and 5 from J, leaving 8 bases between them. Germline V gives CDR1 SGHVS, CDR2 FNYEAQ. CDR3 sequence reads: CASSLGQETEAFF. The DNA of the CDR3 is TGTGCCAGCAGCTTAGGACAGGAAACTGAAGCTTTCTTT.